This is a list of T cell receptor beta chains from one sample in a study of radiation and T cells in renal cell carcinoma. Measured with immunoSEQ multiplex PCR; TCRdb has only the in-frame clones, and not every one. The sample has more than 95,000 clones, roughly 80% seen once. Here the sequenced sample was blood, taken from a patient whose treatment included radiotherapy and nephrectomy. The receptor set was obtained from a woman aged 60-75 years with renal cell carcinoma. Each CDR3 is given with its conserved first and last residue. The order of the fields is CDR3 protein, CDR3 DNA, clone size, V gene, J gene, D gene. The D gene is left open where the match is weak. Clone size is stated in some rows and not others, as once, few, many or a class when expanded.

CDR3: CASSPKGNTEAFF; DNA: TGTGCCAGCAGCCCGAAGGGAAACACTGAAGCTTTCTTT; size: .; V: TRBV21-1; J: TRBJ1-1; D: .
CDR3: CASSEHGSPTNEKLFF; DNA: TGTGCCAGCAGCGAGCACGGGAGTCCAACTAATGAAAAACTGTTTTTT; size: .; V: TRBV5-6; J: TRBJ1-4; D: .
CDR3: CASQLQGANNEQFF; DNA: TGCGCCAGCCAATTACAGGGTGCAAACAATGAGCAGTTCTTC; size: once; V: TRBV5-1; J: TRBJ2-1; D: .
CDR3: CASRGSLGFGVEQYF; DNA: TGTGCCAGCAGGGGTAGCTTAGGGTTTGGGGTCGAGCAGTACTTC; size: .; V: TRBV6-6; J: TRBJ2-7; D: .
CDR3: CASSFLSTEAFF; DNA: TGTGCCAGCAGTTTCCTATCCACTGAAGCTTTCTTT; size: .; V: TRBV28; J: TRBJ1-1; D: .
CDR3: CASSSLGTSGGNEQFF; DNA: TGTGCCAGTAGTAGCCTCGGGACTAGCGGGGGGAATGAGCAGTTCTTC; size: .; V: TRBV19; J: TRBJ2-1; D: TRBD2
CDR3: CASSIRLTTGGSDGYTF; DNA: TGTGCCAGTAGTATCCGCCTCACTACAGGGGGCTCGGATGGCTACACCTTC; size: .; V: TRBV19; J: TRBJ1-2; D: TRBD1
CDR3: CASRAGDQEYEQYF; DNA: TGTGCCAGCAGAGCAGGGGACCAAGAATACGAGCAGTACTTC; size: .; V: TRBV6-5; J: TRBJ2-7; D: .
CDR3: CASSYRIYPSTDTQYF; DNA: TGTGCCAGCAGTTACCGGATTTACCCTAGCACAGATACGCAGTATTTT; size: .; V: TRBV6-6; J: TRBJ2-3; D: .
CDR3: CASSQDGLAGSTGELFF; DNA: TGCGCCAGCAGCCAAGATGGGCTAGCGGGGAGCACCGGGGAGCTGTTTTTT; size: .; V: TRBV4-1; J: TRBJ2-2; D: TRBD2
CDR3: CASSRGTAAQPQHF; DNA: TGTGCCAGCTCACGTGGGACAGCGGCACAGCCCCAGCATTTT; size: .; V: TRBV18; J: TRBJ1-5; D: TRBD1
CDR3: CASSVGEDSLAFF; DNA: TGTGCCAGCAGCGTAGGGGAGGACAGTCTGGCTTTCTTT; size: few; V: TRBV9; J: TRBJ1-1; D: .
CDR3: CASSKGGTNEKLFF; DNA: TGTGCCAGCAGCAAGGGGGGGACTAATGAAAAACTGTTTTTT; size: .; V: TRBV5-4; J: TRBJ1-4; D: .